These 8 T cell receptor beta chains originate from one sample sequenced in a study of memory CD4+ T cells and cytomegalovirus serostatus. Assay used: immunoSEQ multiplex PCR; TCRdb lists only in-frame clones, some missing. The sample holds 35,000 to 50,000 clones; about 80% are singletons and the top ten take around 1.1%. The sort gate was single viable CD3+CD4+CD8-CD45RO+ cells for memory CD4+ T cells. Sequenced: memory CD4+ T cells from blood. The source of these receptors is an adult in good health and CMV-seronegative.

The chain uses TRBV27 and TRBJ2-5; the D gene is possibly TRBD1 (6 bases). CDR3 length equals 16 residues. CDR1 is MNHEY, CDR2 SMNVEV, per germline (reference sequence). Trimming removed 6 bases at V and 4 bases at J, with 21 bases between. The CDR3 here is CASSESGTRGSETQYF. The CDR3 nucleotides are TGTGCCAGCAGCGAATCCGGGACCAGGGGATCAGAGACCCAGTACTTC.

The V and J genes are TRBV5-6 and TRBJ2-7, with 11 bases matching TRBD1. Germline lookup yields CDR1 SGHDT and CDR2 YYEEEE. This CDR3 is 15 amino acids long. V dropped 4 bases and J dropped 3; count of bases not matched to a gene: 6. The CDR3 DNA reads TGTGCCAGCAGCCGTCGGACAGGGGGCAGCTACGAGCAGTACTTC. Its translation: CASSRRTGGSYEQYF. Combining the CDR3 with reference TRBV5-6 and TRBJ2-7 gives the whole variable domain DAGVTQSPTHLIKTRGQQVTLRCSPKSGHDTVSWYQQALGQGPQFIFQYYEEEERQRGNFPDRFSGHQFPNYSSELNVNALLLGDSALYLCASSRRTGGSYEQYFGPGTRLTVT.

The V and J genes are TRBV6-5 and TRBJ1-5, with a tentative D call TRBD1 (5 bases). The V end was cut by 0 bases, the J end by 7 bases, with 16 bases between. The CDR3 is 16 amino acids. Germline values: CDR1 MNHEY, CDR2 SVGAGI. In DNA, the CDR3 is TGTGCCAGCAGTTACTCCTCGGGGCAGGGCGGACAGCCCCAGCATTTT. It translates to CASSYSSGQGGQPQHF.

This chain links TRBV5-6 with TRBJ2-1, with 10 bases fitting TRBD2. Germline V gives CDR1 SGHDT, CDR2 YYEEEE. The CDR3 loop spans 17 amino acids. J lost 8 bases, V lost 4 bases, and 15 bases had no gene match. Here the CDR3 reads CASSPSTSGLFGDEQFF. The CDR3 region has the DNA TGTGCCAGCAGCCCTTCGACTAGCGGGCTATTTGGGGATGAGCAGTTCTTC.

This clone is medium-sized within its sample. V usage is TRBV19 and J usage is TRBJ1-5; D ambiguous. Trimming cost V 3 bases and J 6 bases, with 9 bases left between them. From germline, CDR1 is LNHDA and CDR2 SQIVND (reference sequence). This CDR3 is 13 amino acids long. DNA for the CDR3: TGTGCCAGTAGTATTTTCGTTGGTCAGCCCCAGCATTTT. Translating it yields CASSIFVGQPQHF.

The chain uses TRBV6-6 and TRBJ1-5; D uncertain. Germline CDR1 reads MNHNY; CDR2 reads SVGAGI (reference sequence). With 0 bases removed from V and 3 bases from J, the gap between germline ends came to 12 bases. The CDR3 covers 16 residues. The CDR3 protein is CASSYSRAVPNQPQHF. The DNA for the CDR3 is TGTGCCAGCAGTTACTCCCGGGCAGTTCCCAATCAGCCCCAGCATTTT.

The chain joins TRBV5-4 to TRBJ2-5; 9 bases are a match to TRBD2. With 3 bases clipped from V and 5 bases from J, the junction kept 5 bases outside the gene matches. Germline V gene lookup returns CDR1 SGHNT and CDR2 YYREEE (reference sequence). This CDR3 has 14 residues. The CDR3 protein is CASSSARGGETQYF. In DNA, the CDR3 is TGTGCCAGCAGCTCCGCGCGGGGGGGGGAGACCCAGTACTTC.

The gene calls are TRBV27 and TRBJ1-1, with unresolved D. Per germline, CDR1 MNHEY and CDR2 SMNVEV (reference sequence). Trimming shortened V by 4 bases and J by 4 bases, and 16 bases separated the two germline ends. This CDR3 contains 15 residues. The CDR3 loop reads CASSSAVRQLTEAFF. DNA of the CDR3: TGTGCCAGCAGTTCCGCTGTCCGGCAGCTCACTGAAGCTTTCTTT.